These T cell receptor beta chains were read from a single sample in a study of blood T cell repertoires in COVID-19. Using immunoSEQ multiplex PCR, the repertoire was profiled, and TCRdb retains in-frame clones only, with some absent. Of approximately 140,000 clones detected, about 87% appear once; the ten largest clones hold 2.5% to 3%. The sample consisted of peripheral blood. The receptors were gathered from a human donor with COVID-19, enrolled during active disease. The donor label of this sample is uncertain. CDR3s include the opening cysteine and the closing phenylalanine or tryptophan. Fields, in order: V gene, clone size, D gene, J gene, CDR3 protein, CDR3 DNA. The D gene is left open where the match is weak. Only part of the rows carry a size: once, few, many, or a class if the clone is expanded.

>TRBV5-5|-|-|TRBJ2-7
CASSLDPSDYYEQYF
TGTGCCAGCAGCTTAGATCCATCTGACTACTACGAGCAGTACTTC
>TRBV6-5|-|TRBD1|TRBJ2-5
CASTQAQDRVETQYF
TGTGCCAGCACCCAGGCCCAAGACAGGGTAGAGACCCAGTACTTC
>TRBV11-2|-|TRBD1|TRBJ2-1
CASERRTGKYNEQFF
TGTGCCAGCGAGAGGAGGACAGGGAAGTACAATGAGCAGTTCTTC
>TRBV3-1/TRBV3-2|-|TRBD1|TRBJ1-1
CASSQGTGIEAFF
TGTGCCAGCAGCCAAGGGACAGGGATTGAGGCTTTCTTT
>TRBV11-2|-|-|TRBJ1-1
CASSLLTGSNTEAFF
TGTGCCAGCAGCTTGTTGACAGGATCAAACACTGAAGCTTTCTTT
>TRBV7-3|-|TRBD2|TRBJ2-1
CASSRGLADEQFF
TGTGCCAGCAGCCGGGGACTAGCAGATGAGCAGTTCTTC
>TRBV5-4|-|TRBD1|TRBJ1-2
CASSSGTEGYGYTF
TGTGCCAGCAGCTCCGGGACAGAAGGCTATGGCTACACCTTC
>TRBV6-1|-|TRBD1|TRBJ1-4
CASSEPRDRDNEKLFF
TGTGCCAGCAGTGAACCTAGGGACAGGGATAATGAAAAACTGTTTTTT
>TRBV5-5|-|-|TRBJ1-3
CASSLAQAENTIYF
TGTGCCAGCAGCTTGGCACAGGCGGAAAACACCATATATTTT
>TRBV19|-|TRBD2|TRBJ2-7
CASSIGRLAEGYEQYF
TGTGCCAGTAGTATAGGGCGACTAGCGGAGGGCTACGAGCAGTACTTC
>TRBV7-9|few|-|TRBJ1-2
CASGSREDYVGYTF
TGTGCCAGCGGAAGTCGGGAGGATTATGTAGGCTACACCTTC
>TRBV29-1|few|TRBD2|TRBJ2-1
CSVEDGWIAGPYNEQFF
TGCAGCGTTGAAGATGGTTGGATAGCGGGGCCTTACAATGAGCAGTTCTTC
>TRBV5-1|-|-|TRBJ2-3
CASRAIPRERGSTDTQYF
TGCGCCAGCAGGGCCATCCCTCGGGAGCGAGGAAGCACAGATACGCAGTATTTT
>TRBV5-6|-|-|TRBJ1-2
CASSLDRSNGYTF
TGTGCCAGCAGCTTGGACAGATCGAATGGCTACACCTTC
>TRBV6-1|-|TRBD1|TRBJ1-5
CASSEVHQGAYGNQPQHF
TGTGCCAGCAGTGAGGTCCACCAGGGGGCCTACGGCAATCAGCCCCAGCATTTT
>TRBV2|-|-|TRBJ1-6
CASSEGQVYNSPLHF
TGTGCCAGCAGTGAAGGTCAGGTCTATAATTCACCCCTCCACTTT
>TRBV30|-|TRBD1|TRBJ1-3
CAWSLTGVGNTIYF
TGTGCCTGGAGCCTGACAGGGGTCGGAAACACCATATATTTT
>TRBV10-3|-|TRBD1|TRBJ1-4
CATRTDRETNEKLFF
TGTGCCACAAGAACCGACAGGGAAACTAATGAAAAACTGTTTTTT
>TRBV12-3/TRBV12-4|-|TRBD1|TRBJ1-1
CASRATGTAEAFF
TGTGCCAGCAGGGCTACCGGGACAGCTGAAGCTTTCTTT
>TRBV7-9|-|TRBD1|TRBJ1-4
CASSLGQGANEKLFF
TGTGCCAGCAGCTTAGGACAGGGGGCTAATGAAAAACTGTTTTTT
>TRBV29-1|-|TRBD1|TRBJ2-7
CSVEGQGSPGSYEQYF
TGCAGCGTTGAGGGACAGGGTTCGCCGGGCTCCTACGAGCAGTACTTC
>TRBV19|-|-|TRBJ1-2
CATVDSLYGYTF
TGTGCCACCGTTGACAGCCTCTATGGCTACACCTTC